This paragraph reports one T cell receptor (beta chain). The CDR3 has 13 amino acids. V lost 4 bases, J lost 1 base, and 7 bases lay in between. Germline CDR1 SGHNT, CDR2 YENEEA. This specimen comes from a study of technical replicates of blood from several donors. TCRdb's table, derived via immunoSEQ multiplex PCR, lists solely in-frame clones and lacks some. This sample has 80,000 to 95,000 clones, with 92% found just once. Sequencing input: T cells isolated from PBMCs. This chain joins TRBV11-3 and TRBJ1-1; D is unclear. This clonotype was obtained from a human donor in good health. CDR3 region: CASSSQENTEAFF. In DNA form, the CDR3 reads TGTGCCAGCAGCTCCCAGGAGAACACTGAAGCTTTCTTT.